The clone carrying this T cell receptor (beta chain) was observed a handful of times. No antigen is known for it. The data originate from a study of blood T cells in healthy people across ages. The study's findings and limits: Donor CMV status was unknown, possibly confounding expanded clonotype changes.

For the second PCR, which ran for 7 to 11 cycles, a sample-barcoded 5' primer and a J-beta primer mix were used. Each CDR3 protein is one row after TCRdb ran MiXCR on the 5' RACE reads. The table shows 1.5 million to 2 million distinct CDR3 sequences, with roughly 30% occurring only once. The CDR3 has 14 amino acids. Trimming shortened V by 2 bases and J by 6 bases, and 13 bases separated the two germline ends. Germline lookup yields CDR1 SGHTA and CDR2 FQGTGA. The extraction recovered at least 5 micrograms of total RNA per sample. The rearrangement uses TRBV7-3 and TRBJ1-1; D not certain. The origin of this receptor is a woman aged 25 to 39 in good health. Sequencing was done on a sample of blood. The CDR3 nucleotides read TGTGCCAGCAGCTTAGTCGGCCCGGCCTCTGAAGCTTTCTTT. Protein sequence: CASSLVGPASEAFF.